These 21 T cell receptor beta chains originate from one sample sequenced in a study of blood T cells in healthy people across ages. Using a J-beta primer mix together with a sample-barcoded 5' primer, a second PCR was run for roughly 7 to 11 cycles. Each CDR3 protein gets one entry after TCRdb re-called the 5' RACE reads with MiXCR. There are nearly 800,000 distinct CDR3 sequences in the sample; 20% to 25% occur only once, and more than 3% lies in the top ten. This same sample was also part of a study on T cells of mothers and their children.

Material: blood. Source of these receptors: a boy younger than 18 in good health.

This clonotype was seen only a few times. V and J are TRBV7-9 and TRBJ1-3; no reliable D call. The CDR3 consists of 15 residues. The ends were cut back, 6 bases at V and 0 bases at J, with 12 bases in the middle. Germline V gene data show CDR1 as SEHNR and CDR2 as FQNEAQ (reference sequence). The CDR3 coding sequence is TGTGCCAGCAGAATGGGCCAGACCTCTGGAAACACCATATATTTT. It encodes CASRMGQTSGNTIYF. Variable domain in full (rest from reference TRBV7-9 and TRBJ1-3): DTGVSQNPRHKITKRGQNVTFRCDPISEHNRLYWYRQTLGQGPEFLTYFQNEAQLEKSRLLSDRFSAERPKGSFSTLEIQRTEQGDSAMYLCASRMGQTSGNTIYFGEGSWLTVV.

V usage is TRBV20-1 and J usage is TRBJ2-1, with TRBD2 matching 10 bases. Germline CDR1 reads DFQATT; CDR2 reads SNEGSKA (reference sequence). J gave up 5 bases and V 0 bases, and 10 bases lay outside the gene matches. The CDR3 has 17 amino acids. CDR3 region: CSARDSGKREGNNEQFF. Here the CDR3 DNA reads TGCAGTGCTAGAGATTCCGGGAAGCGGGAGGGTAACAATGAGCAGTTCTTC.

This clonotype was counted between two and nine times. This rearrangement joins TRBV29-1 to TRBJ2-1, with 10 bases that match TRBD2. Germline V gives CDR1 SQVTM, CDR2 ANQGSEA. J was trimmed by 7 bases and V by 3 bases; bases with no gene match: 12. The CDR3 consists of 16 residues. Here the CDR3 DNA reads TGCAGCGTTGACGAACCCGAGCGGGGGGGCCGGAATGAGCAGTTCTTC. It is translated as CSVDEPERGGRNEQFF.

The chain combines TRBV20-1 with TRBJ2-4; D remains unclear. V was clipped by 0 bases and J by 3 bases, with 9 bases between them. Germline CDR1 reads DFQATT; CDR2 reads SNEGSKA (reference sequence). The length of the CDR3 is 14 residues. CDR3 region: CSARDRIGKNIQYF. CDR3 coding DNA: TGCAGTGCTAGAGATCGGATAGGCAAAAACATTCAGTACTTC.

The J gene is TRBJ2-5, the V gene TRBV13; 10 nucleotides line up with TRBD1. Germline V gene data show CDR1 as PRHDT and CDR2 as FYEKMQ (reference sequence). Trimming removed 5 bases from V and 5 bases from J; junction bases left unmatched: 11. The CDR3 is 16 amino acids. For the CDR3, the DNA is TGTGCCAGCAGCCCGGGACAGGGGCTTTTTTGGGAGACCCAGTACTTC. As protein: CASSPGQGLFWETQYF.

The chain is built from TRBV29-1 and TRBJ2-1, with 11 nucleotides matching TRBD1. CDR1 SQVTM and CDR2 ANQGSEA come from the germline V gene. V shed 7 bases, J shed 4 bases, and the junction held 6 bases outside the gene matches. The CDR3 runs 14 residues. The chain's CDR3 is CSARDRGSYNEQFF. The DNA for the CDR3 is TGCAGCGCAAGGGACAGGGGGAGTTACAATGAGCAGTTCTTC.

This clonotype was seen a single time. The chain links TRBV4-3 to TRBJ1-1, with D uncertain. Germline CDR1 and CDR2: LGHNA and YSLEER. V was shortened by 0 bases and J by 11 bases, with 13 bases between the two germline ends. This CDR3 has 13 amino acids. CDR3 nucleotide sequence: TGCGCCAGCAGCCAAGATTTTAAGGCGGATGCTTTCTTT. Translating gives CASSQDFKADAFF.

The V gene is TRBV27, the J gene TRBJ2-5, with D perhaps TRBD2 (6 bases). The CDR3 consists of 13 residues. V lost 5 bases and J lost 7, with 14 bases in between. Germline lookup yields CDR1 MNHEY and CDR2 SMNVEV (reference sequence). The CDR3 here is CASSPTGTSTQYF. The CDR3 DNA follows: TGTGCCAGCAGTCCAACCGGGACTTCGACCCAGTACTTC.

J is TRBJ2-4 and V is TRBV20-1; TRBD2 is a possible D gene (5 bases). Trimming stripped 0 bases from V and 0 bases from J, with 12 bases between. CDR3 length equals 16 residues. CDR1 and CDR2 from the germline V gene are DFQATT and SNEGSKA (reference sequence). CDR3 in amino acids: CSARDSPGIAKNIQYF. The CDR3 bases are TGCAGTGCTAGAGATTCACCGGGGATAGCCAAAAACATTCAGTACTTC.

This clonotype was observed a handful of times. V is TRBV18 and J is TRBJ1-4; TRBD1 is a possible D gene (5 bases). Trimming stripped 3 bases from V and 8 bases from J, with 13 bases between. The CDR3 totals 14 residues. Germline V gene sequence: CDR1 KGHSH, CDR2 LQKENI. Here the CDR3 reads CASSPSVGDEKLFF. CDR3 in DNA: TGTGCCAGCTCACCTTCCGTTGGGGACGAAAAACTGTTTTTT. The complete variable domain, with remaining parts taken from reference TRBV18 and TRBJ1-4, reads NAGVMQNPRHLVRRRGQEARLRCSPMKGHSHVYWYRQLPEEGLKFMVYLQKENIIDESGMPKERFSAEFPKEGPSILRIQQVVRGDSAAYFCASSPSVGDEKLFFGSGTQLSVL.

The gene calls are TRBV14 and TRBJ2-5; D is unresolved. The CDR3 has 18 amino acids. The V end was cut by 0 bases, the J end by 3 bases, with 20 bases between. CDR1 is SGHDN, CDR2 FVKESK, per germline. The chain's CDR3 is CASSQDPGLFTTKETQYF. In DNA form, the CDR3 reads TGTGCCAGCAGCCAAGATCCCGGGTTGTTCACCACAAAAGAGACCCAGTACTTC.

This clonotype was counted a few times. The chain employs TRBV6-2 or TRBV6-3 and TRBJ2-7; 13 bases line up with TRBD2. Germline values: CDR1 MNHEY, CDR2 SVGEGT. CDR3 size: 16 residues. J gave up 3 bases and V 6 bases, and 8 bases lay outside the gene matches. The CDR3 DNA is TGTGCCAGCAGCTCCGGGACTAGCGGGAATAACTACGAGCAGTACTTC. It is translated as CASSSGTSGNNYEQYF.

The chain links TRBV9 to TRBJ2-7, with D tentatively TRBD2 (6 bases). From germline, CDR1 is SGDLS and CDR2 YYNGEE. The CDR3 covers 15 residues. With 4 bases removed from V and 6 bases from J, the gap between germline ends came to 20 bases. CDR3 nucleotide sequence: TGTGCCAGCAGCCCCCAATTCTCGGGGGAGGCCGAGCAGTACTTC. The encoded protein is CASSPQFSGEAEQYF.

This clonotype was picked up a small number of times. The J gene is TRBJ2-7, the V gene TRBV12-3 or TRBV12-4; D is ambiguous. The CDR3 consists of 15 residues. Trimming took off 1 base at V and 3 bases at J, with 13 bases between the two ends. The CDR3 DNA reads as TGTGCCAGCAGTTTAGGAGGCTATAAAAACTACGAGCAGTACTTC. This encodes CASSLGGYKNYEQYF.

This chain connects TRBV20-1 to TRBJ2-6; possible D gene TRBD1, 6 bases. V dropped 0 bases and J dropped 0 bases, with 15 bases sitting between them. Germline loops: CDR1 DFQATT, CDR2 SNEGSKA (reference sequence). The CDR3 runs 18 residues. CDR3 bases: TGCAGTGCTAGAGAGCCGACAGGCGTCGTCTCTGGGGCCAACGTCCTGACTTTC. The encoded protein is CSAREPTGVVSGANVLTF.

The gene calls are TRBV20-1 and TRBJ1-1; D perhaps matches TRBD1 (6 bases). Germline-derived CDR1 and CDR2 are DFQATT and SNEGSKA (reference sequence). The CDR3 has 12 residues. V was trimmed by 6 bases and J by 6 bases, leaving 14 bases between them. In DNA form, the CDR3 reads TGCAGTGCCCCGAGCAGGGGTCCTGAAGCTTTCTTT. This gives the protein CSAPSRGPEAFF.

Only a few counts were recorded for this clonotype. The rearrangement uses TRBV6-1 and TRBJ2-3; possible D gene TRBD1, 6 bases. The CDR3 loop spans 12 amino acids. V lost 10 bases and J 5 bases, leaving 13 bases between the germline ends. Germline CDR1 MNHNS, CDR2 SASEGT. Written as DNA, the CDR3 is TGTGCCATCAGGGGAATTGGAGATACGCAGTATTTT. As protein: CAIRGIGDTQYF.

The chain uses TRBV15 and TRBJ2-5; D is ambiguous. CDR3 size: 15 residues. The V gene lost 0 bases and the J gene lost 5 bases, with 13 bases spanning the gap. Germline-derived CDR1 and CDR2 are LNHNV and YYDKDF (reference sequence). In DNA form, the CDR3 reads TGTGCCACCAGCAGAGAGGGGTGGCCGAGGGAGACCCAGTACTTC. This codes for CATSREGWPRETQYF.

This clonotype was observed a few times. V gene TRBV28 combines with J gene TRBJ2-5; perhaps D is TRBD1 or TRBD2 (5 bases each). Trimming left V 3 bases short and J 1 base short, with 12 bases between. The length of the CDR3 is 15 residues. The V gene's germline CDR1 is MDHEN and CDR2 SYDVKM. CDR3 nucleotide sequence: TGTGCCAGCAGTTTTTGGGGGATACGCCAAGAGACCCAGTACTTC. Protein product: CASSFWGIRQETQYF.

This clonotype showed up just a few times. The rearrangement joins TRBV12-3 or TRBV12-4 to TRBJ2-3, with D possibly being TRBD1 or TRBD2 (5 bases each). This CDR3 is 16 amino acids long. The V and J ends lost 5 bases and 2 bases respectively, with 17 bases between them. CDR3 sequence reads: CASSPRGPHDTDTQYF. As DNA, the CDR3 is TGTGCCAGCAGTCCCCGGGGACCCCACGACACAGATACGCAGTATTTT.

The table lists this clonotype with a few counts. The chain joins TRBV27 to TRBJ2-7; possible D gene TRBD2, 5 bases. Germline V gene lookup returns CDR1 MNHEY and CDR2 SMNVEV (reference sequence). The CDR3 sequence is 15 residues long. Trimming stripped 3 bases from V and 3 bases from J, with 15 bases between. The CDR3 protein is CASSFDGLANYEQYF. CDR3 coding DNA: TGTGCCAGCAGTTTTGATGGTCTAGCCAACTACGAGCAGTACTTC.